A selection of T cell receptor beta chains follows, all from one sample in a study of OX40 agonist ivuxolimab in advanced cancers. Data came from immunoSEQ multiplex PCR; TCRdb stores just in-frame clones and leaves some out. Found here are around 68,000 clones, around nine tenths of them singletons; the top ten hold about 2.1%. The input for sequencing was CD4+ or CD8+ T cells sorted from blood, taken in a trial of the OX40 agonist ivuxolimab. The receptor source for this set is an adult with an advanced solid tumor such as melanoma, head and neck, liver or kidney cancer. CDR3s include the opening cysteine and the closing phenylalanine or tryptophan. A D gene is named only where the DNA matches it firmly. For some rows the clone size is stated as once, few or many, or as a class when expanded; others skip it.

cdr3_length | j_call | clone_size | v_call | d_call | cdr3_aa | cdr3_nt
15 | TRBJ2-7 | NA | TRBV21-1 | NA | CASSNPDRGRYEQYF | TGTGCCAGCAGCAACCCGGACAGGGGGCGCTACGAGCAGTACTTC
18 | TRBJ2-3 | NA | TRBV5-1 | TRBD2 | CASSRTTTSGRAADTQYF | TGCGCCAGCAGCCGTACCACGACTAGCGGGAGGGCCGCAGATACGCAGTATTTT
15 | TRBJ1-2 | NA | TRBV28 | NA | CASSFLAAVQGGYTF | TGTGCCAGCAGTTTCTTGGCGGCGGTTCAGGGTGGCTACACCTTC
14 | TRBJ1-6 | NA | TRBV5-5 | NA | CASSLGGQGSPLHF | TGTGCCAGCAGCTTGGGGGGGCAAGGTTCACCCCTCCACTTT
12 | TRBJ1-5 | few | TRBV10-3 | NA | CAIGQPNQPQHF | TGTGCCATCGGACAGCCCAATCAGCCCCAGCATTTT
15 | TRBJ2-5 | NA | TRBV9 | NA | CASSVAVANAETQYF | TGTGCCAGCAGCGTAGCGGTAGCAAACGCAGAGACCCAGTACTTC
15 | TRBJ1-2 | NA | TRBV5-6 | NA | CASSLADGGFYGYTF | TGTGCCAGCAGCTTGGCGGACGGAGGATTCTATGGCTACACCTTC
13 | TRBJ2-5 | NA | TRBV29-1 | TRBD1 | CSIIQGGPGTQYF | TGCAGCATTATACAGGGGGGTCCGGGGACCCAGTACTTC
16 | TRBJ2-2 | NA | TRBV19 | TRBD2 | CASRGLAGINTGELFF | TGTGCCAGTAGGGGACTAGCGGGAATAAACACCGGGGAGCTGTTTTTT
13 | TRBJ1-1 | NA | TRBV7-2 | TRBD1 | CASSRDRDTEAFF | TGTGCCAGCAGCCGGGACAGAGACACTGAAGCTTTCTTT
16 | TRBJ2-4 | NA | TRBV6-4 | TRBD2 | CASSGTSGRARIIQYF | TGTGCCAGCTCGGGGACTAGCGGGAGGGCCAGAATCATTCAGTACTTC
16 | TRBJ2-1 | NA | TRBV5-6 | TRBD2 | CASSWGTSGRYNEQFF | TGTGCCAGCAGCTGGGGGACTAGCGGGAGGTACAATGAGCAGTTCTTC
20 | TRBJ2-5 | NA | TRBV15 | NA | CATSRDLSLGLAGKVETQYF | TGTGCCACCAGCAGAGATCTATCTCTCGGCTTGGCGGGGAAAGTGGAGACCCAGTACTTC
15 | TRBJ1-5 | NA | TRBV28 | NA | CASSYGGGSNQPQHF | TGTGCCAGCAGTTACGGGGGCGGGAGCAATCAGCCCCAGCATTTT
16 | TRBJ1-1 | NA | TRBV5-1 | NA | CASSLVPPPGDTEAFF | TGCGCCAGCAGCTTAGTCCCGCCCCCCGGGGACACTGAAGCTTTCTTT
15 | TRBJ1-2 | NA | TRBV18 | TRBD1 | CASSPPGQGLHGYTF | TGTGCCAGCTCACCTCCGGGACAGGGGTTACATGGCTACACCTTC
14 | TRBJ2-5 | NA | TRBV4-1 | TRBD2 | CASSAQRGQETQYF | TGCGCCAGCAGCGCCCAGCGGGGCCAAGAGACCCAGTACTTC
16 | TRBJ2-1 | NA | TRBV14 | NA | CASSPFAGTSYNEQFF | TGTGCCAGCAGCCCCTTTGCGGGGACCTCCTACAATGAGCAGTTCTTC
15 | TRBJ1-2 | few | TRBV7-2 | TRBD1 | CASSLDRASLYGYTF | TGTGCCAGCAGTCTCGACAGGGCAAGCCTTTATGGCTACACCTTC
13 | TRBJ1-1 | NA | TRBV7-9 | NA | CASSHKPGTEAFF | TGTGCCAGCAGCCACAAACCGGGCACTGAAGCTTTCTTT
13 | TRBJ2-5 | NA | TRBV5-1 | NA | CASSFGAGETQYF | TGCGCCAGCAGCTTCGGGGCCGGGGAGACCCAGTACTTC
13 | TRBJ2-2 | NA | TRBV10-3 | NA | CATGTPNTGELFF | TGTGCCACCGGGACACCTAACACCGGGGAGCTGTTTTTT
15 | TRBJ1-2 | NA | TRBV6-5 | TRBD1 | CASRRGQGANYGYTF | TGTGCCAGCAGGAGAGGACAGGGGGCGAACTATGGCTACACCTTC
13 | TRBJ2-7 | few | TRBV29-1 | NA | CSVVVTVPYEQYF | TGCAGCGTTGTGGTGACAGTCCCTTACGAGCAGTACTTC
15 | TRBJ2-3 | NA | TRBV27 | NA | CASSSRAIRRNTQYF | TGTGCCAGCAGTTCACGGGCCATCCGCCGGAATACGCAGTATTTT
17 | TRBJ1-5 | NA | TRBV4-2 | NA | CASSLFGSSDSNQPQHF | TGTGCCAGCAGCCTTTTTGGGTCTTCAGATAGCAATCAGCCCCAGCATTTT
14 | TRBJ2-7 | NA | TRBV10-3 | TRBD1 | CAISGGDRVYEQYF | TGTGCCATCAGCGGAGGCGACAGGGTCTACGAGCAGTACTTC
16 | TRBJ2-7 | NA | TRBV27 | NA | CASSLLRQGLGDEQYF | TGTGCCAGCAGTTTATTAAGGCAAGGGCTGGGGGACGAGCAGTACTTC
15 | TRBJ2-5 | NA | TRBV5-4 | NA | CASSLGQGVGETQYF | TGTGCCAGCAGCTTGGGGCAGGGTGTTGGTGAGACCCAGTACTTC
14 | TRBJ2-6 | NA | TRBV5-1 | NA | CASSYSSGANVLTF | TGCGCCAGCAGCTACTCGTCTGGGGCCAACGTCCTGACTTTC
16 | TRBJ2-7 | once | TRBV6-1 | TRBD2 | CASSDIVAGGSDEQYF | TGTGCCAGCAGTGACATCGTCGCGGGAGGTAGCGACGAGCAGTACTTC
16 | TRBJ2-3 | NA | TRBV5-6 | TRBD2 | CASSYGLAGATDTQYF | TGTGCCAGCAGCTATGGACTAGCGGGCGCTACTGATACGCAGTATTTT
14 | TRBJ2-4 | NA | TRBV29-1 | NA | CSVEQSRAKNIQYF | TGCAGCGTTGAACAGTCTAGAGCCAAAAACATTCAGTACTTC
14 | TRBJ1-5 | NA | TRBV6-5 | TRBD1 | CASSYGTDNQPQHF | TGTGCCAGCAGTTACGGGACAGATAATCAGCCCCAGCATTTT
13 | TRBJ2-1 | NA | TRBV5-1 | NA | CASSLDRYNEQFF | TGCGCCAGCAGCTTGGACAGATACAATGAGCAGTTCTTC
11 | TRBJ2-7 | NA | TRBV20-1 | NA | CSALGWYEQYF | TGCAGTGCCCTTGGGTGGTACGAGCAGTACTTC
16 | TRBJ1-2 | NA | TRBV28 | NA | CASSLVDGLTPYGYTF | TGTGCCAGCAGTTTAGTCGATGGGCTTACGCCTTATGGCTACACCTTC
13 | TRBJ2-5 | NA | TRBV5-1 | TRBD1 | CASSPGTGETQYF | TGCGCCAGCAGCCCTGGGACAGGGGAGACCCAGTACTTC
15 | TRBJ1-5 | NA | TRBV18 | NA | CASSPPGTSNQPQHF | TGTGCCAGCTCACCACCCGGCACGAGCAATCAGCCCCAGCATTTT
16 | TRBJ2-2 | NA | TRBV7-6 | NA | CASSSAGTPATGELFF | TGTGCCAGCAGCTCGGCCGGGACTCCAGCCACCGGGGAGCTGTTTTTT
13 | TRBJ2-7 | NA | TRBV5-1 | NA | CASSSPGSGEQYF | TGCGCCAGCAGCTCACCGGGCTCGGGAGAGCAGTACTTC
15 | TRBJ1-5 | NA | TRBV5-6 | TRBD1 | CASSLGTAHNQPQHF | TGTGCCAGCAGCCTTGGGACAGCTCACAATCAGCCCCAGCATTTT
13 | TRBJ1-1 | NA | TRBV5-1 | TRBD1 | CASSEQGGTEAFF | TGCGCCAGCAGCGAACAGGGGGGCACTGAAGCTTTCTTT
15 | TRBJ1-3 | NA | TRBV28 | NA | CASSPPRGGGNTIYF | TGTGCCAGCAGTCCCCCGCGAGGGGGTGGAAACACCATATATTTT
15 | TRBJ2-2 | NA | TRBV4-2 | NA | CASSQTEAGHGELFF | TGTGCCAGCAGCCAAACGGAGGCAGGGCACGGGGAGCTGTTTTTT
16 | TRBJ2-5 | NA | TRBV5-1 | TRBD2 | CASSLGPSGAGETQYF | TGCGCCAGCAGCTTGGGTCCTAGCGGGGCGGGAGAGACCCAGTACTTC
15 | TRBJ1-1 | NA | TRBV27 | NA | CASSPITGWNTEAFF | TGTGCCAGCAGTCCAATCACAGGGTGGAACACTGAAGCTTTCTTT
13 | TRBJ1-3 | NA | TRBV5-1 | NA | CASSLGQGNTIYF | TGCGCCAGCAGCTTGGGCCAGGGAAACACCATATATTTT
15 | TRBJ2-7 | NA | TRBV28 | NA | CASSSPTAFSYEQYF | TGTGCCAGCAGCTCCCCCACAGCGTTCTCCTACGAGCAGTACTTC
13 | TRBJ1-5 | NA | TRBV6-1 | NA | CASSGLGIEPQHF | TGTGCCAGCAGTGGGCTGGGGATCGAGCCCCAGCATTTT
15 | TRBJ2-7 | NA | TRBV4-3 | NA | CASSQDSRDPSEQYF | TGCGCCAGCAGCCAAGATAGTAGGGACCCCAGCGAGCAGTACTTC
13 | TRBJ2-1 | NA | TRBV30 | TRBD2 | CAWSVAGVLEQFF | TGTGCCTGGAGTGTAGCGGGAGTTCTAGAGCAGTTCTTC
13 | TRBJ2-2 | NA | TRBV9 | NA | CASTLGGTGELFF | TGTGCCAGCACTCTTGGGGGCACCGGGGAGCTGTTTTTT